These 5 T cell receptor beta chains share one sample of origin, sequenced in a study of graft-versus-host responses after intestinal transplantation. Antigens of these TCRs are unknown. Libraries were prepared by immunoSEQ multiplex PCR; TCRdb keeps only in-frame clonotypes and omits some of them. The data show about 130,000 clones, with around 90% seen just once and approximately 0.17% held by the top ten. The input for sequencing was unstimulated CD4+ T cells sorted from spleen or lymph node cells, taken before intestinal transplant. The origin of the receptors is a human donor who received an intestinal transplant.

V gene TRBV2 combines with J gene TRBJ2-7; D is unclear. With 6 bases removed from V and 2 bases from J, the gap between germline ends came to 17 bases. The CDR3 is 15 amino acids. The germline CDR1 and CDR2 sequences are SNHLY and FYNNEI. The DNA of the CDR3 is TGTGCCAGCAGAATCCAGCCGAATACCGCCTACGAGCAGTACTTC. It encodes CASRIQPNTAYEQYF.

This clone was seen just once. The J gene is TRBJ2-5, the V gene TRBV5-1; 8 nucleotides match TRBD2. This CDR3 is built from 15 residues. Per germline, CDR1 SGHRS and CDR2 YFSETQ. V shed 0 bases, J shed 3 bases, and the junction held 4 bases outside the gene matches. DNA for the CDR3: TGCGCCAGCAGCTTGGATGGTAGCGGGGAAGAGACCCAGTACTTC. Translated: CASSLDGSGEETQYF. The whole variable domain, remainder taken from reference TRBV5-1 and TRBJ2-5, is KAGVTQTPRYLIKTRGQQVTLSCSPISGHRSVSWYQQTPGQGLQFLFEYFSETQRNKGNFPGRFSGRQFSNSRSEMNVSTLELGDSALYLCASSLDGSGEETQYFGPGTRLLVL.

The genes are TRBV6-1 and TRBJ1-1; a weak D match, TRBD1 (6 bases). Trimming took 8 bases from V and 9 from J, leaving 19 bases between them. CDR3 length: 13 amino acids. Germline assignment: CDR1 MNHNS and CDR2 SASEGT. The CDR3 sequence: CASLRAGGAQAFF. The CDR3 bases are TGTGCCAGCCTGCGGGCGGGGGGGGCTCAAGCTTTCTTT.

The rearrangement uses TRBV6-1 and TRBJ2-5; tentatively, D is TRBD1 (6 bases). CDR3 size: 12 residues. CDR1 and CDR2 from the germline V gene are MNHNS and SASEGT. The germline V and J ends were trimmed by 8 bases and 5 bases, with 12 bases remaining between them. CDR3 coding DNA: TGTGCCAGCGGGCTTAGGGGGGAGACCCAGTACTTC. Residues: CASGLRGETQYF.

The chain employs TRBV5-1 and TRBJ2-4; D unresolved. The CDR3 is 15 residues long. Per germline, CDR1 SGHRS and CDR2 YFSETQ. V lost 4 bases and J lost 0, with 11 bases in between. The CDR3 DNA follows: TGCGCCAGCAGCCTTACAGAGCTAGCCAAAAACATTCAGTACTTC. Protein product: CASSLTELAKNIQYF.